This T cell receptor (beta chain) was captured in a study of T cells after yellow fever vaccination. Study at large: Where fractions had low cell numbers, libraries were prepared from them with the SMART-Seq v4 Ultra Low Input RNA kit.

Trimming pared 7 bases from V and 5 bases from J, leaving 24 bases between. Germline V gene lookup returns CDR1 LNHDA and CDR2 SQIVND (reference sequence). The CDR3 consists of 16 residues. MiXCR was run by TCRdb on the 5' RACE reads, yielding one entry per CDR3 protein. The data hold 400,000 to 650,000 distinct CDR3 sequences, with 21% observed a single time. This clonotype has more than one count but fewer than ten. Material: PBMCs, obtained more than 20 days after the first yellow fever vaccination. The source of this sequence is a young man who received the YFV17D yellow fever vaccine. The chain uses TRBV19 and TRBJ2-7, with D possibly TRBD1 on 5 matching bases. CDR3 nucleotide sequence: TGTGCCAGTAAGGGTCGAGGAAACCCCCAAGGGGACGAGCAGTACTTC. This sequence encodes CASKGRGNPQGDEQYF.